What follows is one T cell receptor beta chain and its context. Its specificity is not known. These data come from a study of blood T cells in healthy people across ages. Next came a second PCR, run for about 6 to 12 cycles, which used a sample-barcoded 5' primer along with a J-beta primer mix. TCRdb re-called the 5' RACE reads with MiXCR, one entry per CDR3 protein. The sample includes about a million distinct CDR3 sequences, around two fifths of them seen just once. Overall study results and limits: The long-lived group displayed more naive CD4+ cells, plus higher diversity, than the aged donors did.

Germline V lookup: CDR1 ENHRY, CDR2 SYGVKD. The CDR3 is 16 amino acids. V was clipped by 3 bases and J by 4 bases; unmatched bases: 10. The sequence was collected from a man between 18 and 29 years old in good health. The V and J genes are TRBV10-3 and TRBJ1-2, with 8 nucleotides matching TRBD1. The sample comprised blood. The CDR3 loop is CAISEKPGGLFYGYTF. The CDR3 coding sequence is TGTGCCATCAGTGAAAAGCCAGGGGGCCTCTTCTATGGCTACACCTTC.